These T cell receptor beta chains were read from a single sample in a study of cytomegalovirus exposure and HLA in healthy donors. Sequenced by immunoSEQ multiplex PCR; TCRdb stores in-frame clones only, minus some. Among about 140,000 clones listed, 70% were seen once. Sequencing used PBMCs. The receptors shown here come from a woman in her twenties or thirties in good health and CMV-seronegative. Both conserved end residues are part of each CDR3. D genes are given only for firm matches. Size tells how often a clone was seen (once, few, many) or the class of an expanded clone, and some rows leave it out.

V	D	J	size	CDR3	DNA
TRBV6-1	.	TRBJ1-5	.	CASSEPTGWVGPQHF	TGTGCCAGCAGTGAACCTACAGGGTGGGTGGGACCCCAGCATTTT
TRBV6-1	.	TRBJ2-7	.	CASSVPRDRNEQYF	TGTGCCAGCAGTGTCCCCAGGGATAGAAACGAGCAGTACTTC
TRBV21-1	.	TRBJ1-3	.	CASSKYCTGTLISGNTIYF	TGTGCCAGCAGCAAATACTGCACAGGTACGTTAATCTCTGGAAACACCATATATTTT
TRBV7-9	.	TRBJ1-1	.	CSSSLGAWGGNTEAFF	TGTTCCAGCAGCTTAGGTGCTTGGGGGGGGAACACTGAAGCTTTCTTT
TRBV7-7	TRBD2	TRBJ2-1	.	CASSLARGDEQFF	TGTGCTAGCAGCTTAGCTCGGGGGGATGAGCAGTTCTTC
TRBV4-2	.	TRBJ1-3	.	CASSQEPVNSGNTIYF	TGTGCCAGCAGCCAAGAGCCAGTTAACTCTGGAAACACCATATATTTT
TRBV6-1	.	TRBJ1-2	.	CASSDTFGGNYGYTF	TGTGCCAGCAGTGATACTTTCGGGGGGAACTATGGCTACACCTTC
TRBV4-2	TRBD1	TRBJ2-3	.	CASSQITGAGDTQYF	TGTGCCAGCAGCCAAATAACAGGGGCGGGAGATACGCAGTATTTT
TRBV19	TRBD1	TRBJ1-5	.	CASSTTGTGGEGNQPQHF	TGTGCCAGTAGTACAACCGGGACAGGGGGTGAGGGCAATCAGCCCCAGCATTTT
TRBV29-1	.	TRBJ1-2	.	CSGLDSSIRVFTF	TGCAGCGGACTGGACAGCTCCATTCGGGTATTCACCTTC
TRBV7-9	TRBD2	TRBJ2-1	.	CASSPRLAGESTEQFF	TGTGCCAGCAGCCCGCGACTAGCGGGAGAATCGACTGAGCAGTTCTTC
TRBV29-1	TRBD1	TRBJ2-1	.	CSVEARKLQGAGNEQFF	TGCAGCGTTGAAGCCCGTAAGCTACAGGGGGCAGGCAATGAGCAGTTCTTC
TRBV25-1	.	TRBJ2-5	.	CASSGAQETQYF	TGTGCCAGCAGTGGGGCCCAAGAGACCCAGTACTTC
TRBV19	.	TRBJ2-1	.	CASSTLDRSSYNEQFF	TGTGCCAGTAGTACCCTGGACAGATCCTCCTACAATGAGCAGTTCTTC
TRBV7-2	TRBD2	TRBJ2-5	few	CASSILGLAGGGETQYF	TGTGCCAGCAGCATTCTGGGACTAGCGGGGGGAGGGGAGACCCAGTACTTC
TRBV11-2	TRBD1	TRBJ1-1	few	CASSFGQGNTEAFF	TGTGCCAGCAGCTTCGGACAGGGGAACACTGAAGCTTTCTTT
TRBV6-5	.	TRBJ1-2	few	CASSYSGRYGYTF	TGTGCCAGCAGTTACTCAGGGAGGTATGGCTACACCTTC
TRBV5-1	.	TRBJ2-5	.	CASRTDQETQYF	TGCGCCAGCAGGACAGACCAAGAGACCCAGTACTTC
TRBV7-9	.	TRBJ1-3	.	CSSSSLIRGANTIYF	TGTTCCAGCAGCTCCCTCATACGCGGGGCAAACACCATATATTTT
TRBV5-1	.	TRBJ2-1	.	CASSLAGRTDYNEQFF	TGCGCCAGCAGCCTAGCCGGCCGGACAGACTACAATGAGCAGTTCTTC
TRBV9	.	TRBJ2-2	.	CASSVATRTHTGELFF	TGTGCCAGCAGCGTAGCTACGAGGACACACACCGGGGAGCTGTTTTTT
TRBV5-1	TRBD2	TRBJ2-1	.	CASSRGLAVYNEQFF	TGCGCCAGCAGCCGGGGACTAGCGGTTTACAATGAGCAGTTCTTC
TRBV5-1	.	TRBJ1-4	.	CASSHRSQPTNEKLFF	TGCGCCAGCAGCCACCGGAGCCAACCAACTAATGAAAAACTGTTTTTT
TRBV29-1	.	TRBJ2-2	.	CSVLQGGDTGELFF	TGCAGCGTGTTACAGGGGGGGGACACCGGGGAGCTGTTTTTT
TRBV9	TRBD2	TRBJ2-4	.	CASSVGAGWAKNIQYF	TGTGCCAGCAGCGTTGGAGCGGGATGGGCCAAAAACATTCAGTACTTC
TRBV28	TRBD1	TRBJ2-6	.	CASSRGGVGANVLTF	TGTGCCAGCAGTAGAGGGGGCGTCGGGGCCAACGTCCTGACTTTC
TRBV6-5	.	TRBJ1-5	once	CASSPQGVSNQPQHF	TGTGCCAGCAGTCCCCAGGGTGTTAGCAATCAGCCCCAGCATTTT
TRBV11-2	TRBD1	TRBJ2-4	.	CASSSVRDRAYIQYF	TGTGCCAGCAGCTCCGTCCGGGACAGGGCGTACATTCAGTACTTC
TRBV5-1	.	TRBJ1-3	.	CASSLDREENTIYF	TGCGCCAGCAGCTTGGACAGAGAAGAGAACACCATATATTTT
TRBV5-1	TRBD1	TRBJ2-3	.	CASSLPQGEDTQYF	TGCGCCAGCAGCTTGCCACAGGGGGAGGATACGCAATATTTT
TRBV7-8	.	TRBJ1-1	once	CASSKGRGGLREAFF	TGTGCCAGCAGCAAAGGAAGAGGTGGCTTAAGAGAGGCTTTCTTT
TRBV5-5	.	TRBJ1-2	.	CASSFPGERGYGYTF	TGTGCCAGCAGCTTCCCAGGGGAGCGAGGCTATGGCTACACCTTC